What follows is one T cell receptor beta chain and its context. The antigen remains undetermined. Mismatch with germline at one junction end may stem from a read error. The CDR3 length is 14 residues. Germline values: CDR1 SGHTA, CDR2 FQGNSA. Each library started from roughly 16 ng of total RNA using the QIAseq Immune Repertoire TCR panel. TCRdb analysed the reads with MiXCR anew, one entry per CDR3 protein. Of 540 or so distinct CDR3 sequences in the sample, about 9.4% were seen once. This record comes from a study of circulating CD8 cells and anti-PD-1 response in melanoma. About the study: Patients received intravenous nivolumab, 3 mg/kg, every 2 weeks. Study observations and caveats: Clonotype sharing was highest between DPOS and TIGIT subsets. Peptide assays on expanded sorted subsets replaced tumor-based reactivity testing. TIGIT repertoires were least diverse, DNEG repertoires most diverse.

Live CD3+CD8+TCRalphabeta+ cells were sorted into four subsets by PD-1 and/or TIGIT. Material: CD8+ T cells from PBMCs, obtained at baseline or after one month of anti-PD-1 therapy (not recorded which). The TCR sequence derives from a human donor with melanoma. The chain carries TRBV7-2 and TRBJ2-5, with D unclear. The CDR3, as DNA: TGCGCCAGCACCCTAGAGGCGGCGAGGGAGACCCAGTACTTC. Amino acids: CASTLEAARETQYF. Complete variable domain (other parts from reference TRBV7-2 and TRBJ2-5): GAGVSQSPSNKVTEKGKDVELRCDPISGHTALYWYRQSLGQGLEFLIYFQGNSAPDKSGLPSDRFSAERTGGSVSTLTIQRTQQEDSAVYLCASTLEAARETQYFGPGTRLLVL.